This TCR beta chain comes out of a study of blood T cell repertoires in COVID-19. Study context: Acute and convalescent COVID-19 specimens originated in the United States, Italy and Spain.

Germline-derived CDR1 and CDR2 are DFQATT and SNEGSKA (reference sequence). Trimming stripped 6 bases from V and 5 bases from J, with 10 bases between. This CDR3 is 11 amino acids long. As processed by the authors: The assay estimated nucleated cells by amplifying reference gene primers. Generated by immunoSEQ multiplex PCR, the TCRdb table keeps only in-frame clones and is missing some. V and J calls and clone size are given by that table; D and trimming were obtained from the DNA. This sample carries 100,000 to 150,000 clones, 84% of them seen once, and the ten largest clones take under 1.5%. The TCR comes from a man aged 60 to 69 with acute or convalescent COVID-19. Sample: peripheral blood. The chain recombines TRBV20-1 with TRBJ2-5; D may be TRBD1 (5 bases). The CDR3 here is CSAIQGETQYF. The CDR3 coding sequence is TGCAGTGCGATCCAGGGCGAGACCCAGTACTTC.